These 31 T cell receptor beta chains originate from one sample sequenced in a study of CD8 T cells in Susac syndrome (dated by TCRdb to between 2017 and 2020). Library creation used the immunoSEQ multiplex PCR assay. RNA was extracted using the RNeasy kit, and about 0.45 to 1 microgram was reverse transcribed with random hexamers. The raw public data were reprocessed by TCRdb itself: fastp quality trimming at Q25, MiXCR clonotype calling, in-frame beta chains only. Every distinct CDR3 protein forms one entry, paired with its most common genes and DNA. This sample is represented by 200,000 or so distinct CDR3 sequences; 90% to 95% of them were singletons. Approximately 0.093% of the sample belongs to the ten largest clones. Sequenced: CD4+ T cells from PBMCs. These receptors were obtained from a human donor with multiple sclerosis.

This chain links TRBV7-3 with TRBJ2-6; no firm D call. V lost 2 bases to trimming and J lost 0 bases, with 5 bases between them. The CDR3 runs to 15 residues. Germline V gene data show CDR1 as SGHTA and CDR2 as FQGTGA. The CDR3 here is CASSLVSSGANVLTF. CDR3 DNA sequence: TGTGCCAGCAGCTTAGTTTCCTCTGGGGCCAACGTCCTGACTTTC.

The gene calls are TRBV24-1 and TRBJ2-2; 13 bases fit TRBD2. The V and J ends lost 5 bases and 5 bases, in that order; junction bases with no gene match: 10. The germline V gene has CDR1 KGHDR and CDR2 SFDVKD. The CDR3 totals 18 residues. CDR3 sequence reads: CATSGRTSGSVRTGELFF. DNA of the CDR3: TGTGCCACCAGTGGCCGGACTAGCGGGAGCGTGAGGACCGGGGAGCTGTTTTTT.

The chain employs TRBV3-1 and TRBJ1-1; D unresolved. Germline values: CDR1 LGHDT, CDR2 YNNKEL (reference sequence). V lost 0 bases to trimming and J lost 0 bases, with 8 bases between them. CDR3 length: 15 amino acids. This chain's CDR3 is CASSQDLAMNTEAFF. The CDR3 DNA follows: TGTGCCAGCAGCCAAGATCTGGCCATGAACACTGAAGCTTTCTTT.

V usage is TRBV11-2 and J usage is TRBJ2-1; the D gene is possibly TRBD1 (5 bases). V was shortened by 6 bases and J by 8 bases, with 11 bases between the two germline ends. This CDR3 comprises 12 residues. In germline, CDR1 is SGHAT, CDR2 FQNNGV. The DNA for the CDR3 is TGTGCCAGCAGAATAGGGGTTGATGAGCAGTTCTTC. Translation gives CASRIGVDEQFF.

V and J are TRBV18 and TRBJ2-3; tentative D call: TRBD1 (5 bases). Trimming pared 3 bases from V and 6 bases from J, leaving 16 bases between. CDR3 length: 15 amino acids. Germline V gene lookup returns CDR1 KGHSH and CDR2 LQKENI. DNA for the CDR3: TGTGCCAGCTCACCTGGGGCAGGGATGTCGGATACGCAGTATTTT. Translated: CASSPGAGMSDTQYF.

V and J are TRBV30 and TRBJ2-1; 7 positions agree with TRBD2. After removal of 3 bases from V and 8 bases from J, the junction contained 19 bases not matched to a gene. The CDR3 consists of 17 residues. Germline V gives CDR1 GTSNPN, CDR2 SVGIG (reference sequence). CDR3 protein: CAWSANLGLDNSDEQFF. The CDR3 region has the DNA TGTGCCTGGAGCGCTAATTTAGGACTAGATAATTCCGATGAGCAGTTCTTC. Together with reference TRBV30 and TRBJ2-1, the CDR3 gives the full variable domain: SQTIHQWPATLVQPVGSPLSLECTVEGTSNPNLYWYRQAAGRGLQLLFYSVGIGQISSEVPQNLSASRPQDRQFILSSKKLLLSDSGFYLCAWSANLGLDNSDEQFFGPGTRLTVL.

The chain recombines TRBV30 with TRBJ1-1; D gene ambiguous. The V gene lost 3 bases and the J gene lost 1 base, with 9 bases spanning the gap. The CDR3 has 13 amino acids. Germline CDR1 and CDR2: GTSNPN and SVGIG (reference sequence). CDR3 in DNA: TGTGCCTGGAGGAGGAAGGGGAACACTGAAGCTTTCTTT. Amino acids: CAWRRKGNTEAFF.

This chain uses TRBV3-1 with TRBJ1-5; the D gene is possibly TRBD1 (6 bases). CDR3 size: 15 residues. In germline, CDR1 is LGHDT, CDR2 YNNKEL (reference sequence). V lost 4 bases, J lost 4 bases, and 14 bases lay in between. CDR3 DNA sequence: TGTGCCAGCAGCCCCGATCTACAGGGAAATCAGCCCCAGCATTTT. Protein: CASSPDLQGNQPQHF. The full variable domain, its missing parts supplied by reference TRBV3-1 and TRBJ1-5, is DTAVSQTPKYLVTQMGNDKSIKCEQNLGHDTMYWYKQDSKKFLKIMFSYNNKELIINETVPNRFSPKSPDKAHLNLHINSLELGDSAVYFCASSPDLQGNQPQHFGDGTRLSIL.

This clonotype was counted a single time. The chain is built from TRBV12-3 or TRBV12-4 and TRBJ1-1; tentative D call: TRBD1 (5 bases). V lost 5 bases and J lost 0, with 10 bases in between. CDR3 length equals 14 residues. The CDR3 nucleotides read TGTGCCAGCAGTAGGACAACAATGAACACTGAAGCTTTCTTT. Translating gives CASSRTTMNTEAFF.

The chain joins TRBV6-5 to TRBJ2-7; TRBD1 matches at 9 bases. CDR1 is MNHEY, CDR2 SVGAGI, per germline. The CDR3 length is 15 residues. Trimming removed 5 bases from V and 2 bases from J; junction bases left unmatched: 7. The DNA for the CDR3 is TGTGCCAGCAGTCCCTCCTGGACAGGGGCCTACGAGCAGTACTTC. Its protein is CASSPSWTGAYEQYF.

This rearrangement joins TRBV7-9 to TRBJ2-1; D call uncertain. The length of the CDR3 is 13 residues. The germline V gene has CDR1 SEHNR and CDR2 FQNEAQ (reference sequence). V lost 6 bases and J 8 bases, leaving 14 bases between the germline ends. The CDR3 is CASSATSLDEQFF. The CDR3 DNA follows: TGTGCCAGCAGTGCGACATCGCTCGATGAGCAGTTCTTC.

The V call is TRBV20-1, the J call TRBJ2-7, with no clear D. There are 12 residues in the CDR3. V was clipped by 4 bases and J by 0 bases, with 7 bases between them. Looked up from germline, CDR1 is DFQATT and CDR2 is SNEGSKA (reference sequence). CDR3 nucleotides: TGCAGTGCTACAAAGAGCTCCTACGAGCAGTACTTC. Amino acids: CSATKSSYEQYF.

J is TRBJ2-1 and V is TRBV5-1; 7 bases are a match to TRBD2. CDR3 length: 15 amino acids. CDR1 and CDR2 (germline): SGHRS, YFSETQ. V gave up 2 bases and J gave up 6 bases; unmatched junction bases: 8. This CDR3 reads CASSFTAGESNEQFF. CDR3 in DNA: TGCGCCAGCAGCTTTACTGCGGGAGAAAGCAATGAGCAGTTCTTC.

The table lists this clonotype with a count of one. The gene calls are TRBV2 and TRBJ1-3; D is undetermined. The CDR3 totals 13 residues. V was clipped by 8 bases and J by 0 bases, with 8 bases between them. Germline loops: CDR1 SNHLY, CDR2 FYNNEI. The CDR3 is CASSVTSGNTIYF. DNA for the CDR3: TGTGCCAGCTCCGTCACCTCTGGAAACACCATATATTTT.

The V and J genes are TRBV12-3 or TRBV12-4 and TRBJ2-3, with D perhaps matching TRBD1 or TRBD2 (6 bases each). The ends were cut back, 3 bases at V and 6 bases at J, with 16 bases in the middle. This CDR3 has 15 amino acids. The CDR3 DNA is TGTGCCAGCAGTTTCGGGGGCCAGTATCGGGATACGCAGTATTTT. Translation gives CASSFGGQYRDTQYF.

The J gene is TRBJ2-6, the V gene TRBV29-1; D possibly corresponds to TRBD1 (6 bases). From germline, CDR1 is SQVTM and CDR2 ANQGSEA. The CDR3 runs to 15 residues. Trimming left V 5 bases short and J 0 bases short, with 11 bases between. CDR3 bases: TGCAGCGTTAACCTACAGGGCTCTGGGGCCAACGTCCTGACTTTC. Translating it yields CSVNLQGSGANVLTF.

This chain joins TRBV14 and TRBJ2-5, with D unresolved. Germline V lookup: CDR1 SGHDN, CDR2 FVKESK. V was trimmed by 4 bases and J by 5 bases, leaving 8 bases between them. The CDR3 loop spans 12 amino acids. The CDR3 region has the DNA TGTGCCAGCAGCCTCAAATGGGAGACCCAGTACTTC. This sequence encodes CASSLKWETQYF.

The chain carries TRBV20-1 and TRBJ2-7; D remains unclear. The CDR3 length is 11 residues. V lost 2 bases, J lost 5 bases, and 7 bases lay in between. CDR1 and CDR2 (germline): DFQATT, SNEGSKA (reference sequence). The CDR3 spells CSARPVDEQYF. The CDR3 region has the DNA TGCAGTGCTAGACCCGTAGACGAGCAGTACTTC.

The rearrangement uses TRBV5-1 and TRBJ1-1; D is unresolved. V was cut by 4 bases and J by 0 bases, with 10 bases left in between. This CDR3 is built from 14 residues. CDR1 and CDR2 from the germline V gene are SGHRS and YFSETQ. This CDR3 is CASSVGTMNTEAFF. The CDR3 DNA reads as TGCGCCAGCAGCGTCGGTACCATGAACACTGAAGCTTTCTTT.

The CDR3 DNA is TGTGCCAGCAGCTTTCCAGGTAGCGAACTAGCCAAAAACATTCAGTACTTC. It translates to CASSFPGSELAKNIQYF. The gene calls are TRBV7-2 and TRBJ2-4; D is possibly TRBD2 (5 bases). The germline gives CDR1 SGHTA, CDR2 FQGNSA. The V gene lost 3 bases and the J gene lost 0 bases, with 15 bases spanning the gap. The CDR3 contains 17 residues.

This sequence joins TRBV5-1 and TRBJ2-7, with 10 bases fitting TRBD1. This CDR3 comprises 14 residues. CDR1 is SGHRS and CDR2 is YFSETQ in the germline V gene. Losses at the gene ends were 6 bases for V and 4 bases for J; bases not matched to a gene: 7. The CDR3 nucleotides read TGCGCCAGCAACCCGGGACAGGGGCTATACGAGCAGTACTTC. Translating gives CASNPGQGLYEQYF.

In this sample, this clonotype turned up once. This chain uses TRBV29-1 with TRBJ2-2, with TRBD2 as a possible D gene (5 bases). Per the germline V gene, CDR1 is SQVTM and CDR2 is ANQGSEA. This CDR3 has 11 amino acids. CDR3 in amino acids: CLAGNTGELFF. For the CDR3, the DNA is TGCCTTGCGGGCAACACCGGGGAGCTGTTTTTT.

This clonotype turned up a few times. The CDR3 is CASSLSRGNEQYF. The CDR3 bases are TGCGCCAGCAGCCTTTCCAGGGGAAACGAGCAGTACTTC. V and J are TRBV4-1 and TRBJ2-7, with D perhaps TRBD1 (6 bases). This CDR3 is 13 amino acids long. V lost 4 bases and J lost 5, with 12 bases in between. Germline V gene sequence: CDR1 MGHRA, CDR2 YSYEKL.

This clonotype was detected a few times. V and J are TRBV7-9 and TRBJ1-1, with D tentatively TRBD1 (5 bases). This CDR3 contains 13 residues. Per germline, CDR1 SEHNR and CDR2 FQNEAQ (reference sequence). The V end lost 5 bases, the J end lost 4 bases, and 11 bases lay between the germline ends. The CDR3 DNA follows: TGTGCCAGCAGCCCCGGTGGGGGCACTGAAGCTTTCTTT. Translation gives CASSPGGGTEAFF.

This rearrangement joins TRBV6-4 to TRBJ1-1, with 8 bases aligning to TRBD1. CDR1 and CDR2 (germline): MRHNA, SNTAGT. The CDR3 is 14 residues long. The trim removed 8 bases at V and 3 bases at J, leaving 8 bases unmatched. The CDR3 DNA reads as TGTGCCAGCCAGGGGGCCCGAGTGGACACTGAAGCTTTCTTT. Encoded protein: CASQGARVDTEAFF.

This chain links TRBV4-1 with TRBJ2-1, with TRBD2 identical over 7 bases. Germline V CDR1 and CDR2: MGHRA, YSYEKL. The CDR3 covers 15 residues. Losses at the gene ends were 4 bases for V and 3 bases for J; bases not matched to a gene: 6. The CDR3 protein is CASSREGRDYNEQFF. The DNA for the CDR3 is TGCGCCAGCAGCCGAGAGGGGAGGGACTACAATGAGCAGTTCTTC.

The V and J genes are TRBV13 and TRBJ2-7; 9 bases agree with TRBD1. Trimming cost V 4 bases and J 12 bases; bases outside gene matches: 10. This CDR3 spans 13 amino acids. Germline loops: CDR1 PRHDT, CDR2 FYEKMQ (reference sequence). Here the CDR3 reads CASSSTPRDRVYF. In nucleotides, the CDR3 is TGTGCCAGCAGCTCAACCCCCCGGGACAGGGTGTACTTC. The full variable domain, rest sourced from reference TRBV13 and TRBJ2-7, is AAGVIQSPRHLIKEKRETATLKCYPIPRHDTVYWYQQGPGQDPQFLISFYEKMQSDKGSIPDRFSAQQFSDYHSELNMSSLELGDSALYFCASSSTPRDRVYFGPGTRLTVT.

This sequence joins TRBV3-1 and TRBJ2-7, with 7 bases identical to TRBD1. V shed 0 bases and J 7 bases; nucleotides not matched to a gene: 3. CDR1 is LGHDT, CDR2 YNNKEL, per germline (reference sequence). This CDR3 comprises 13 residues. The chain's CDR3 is CASSQDPRGEQYF. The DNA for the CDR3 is TGTGCCAGCAGCCAAGACCCCAGGGGGGAGCAGTACTTC.

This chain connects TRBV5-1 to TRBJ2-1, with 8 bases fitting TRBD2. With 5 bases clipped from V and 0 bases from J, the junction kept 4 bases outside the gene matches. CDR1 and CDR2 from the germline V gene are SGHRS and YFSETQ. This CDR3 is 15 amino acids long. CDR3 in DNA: TGCGCCAGCAGACTGGCGGGAGGCTCCTACAATGAGCAGTTCTTC. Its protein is CASRLAGGSYNEQFF.

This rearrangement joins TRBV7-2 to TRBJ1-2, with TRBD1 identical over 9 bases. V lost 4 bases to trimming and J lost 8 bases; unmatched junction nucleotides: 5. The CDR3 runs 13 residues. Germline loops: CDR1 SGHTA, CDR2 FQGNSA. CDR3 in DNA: TGTGCCAGCAGCTCCGGGACAGGGCTCGGCTACACCTTC. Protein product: CASSSGTGLGYTF.

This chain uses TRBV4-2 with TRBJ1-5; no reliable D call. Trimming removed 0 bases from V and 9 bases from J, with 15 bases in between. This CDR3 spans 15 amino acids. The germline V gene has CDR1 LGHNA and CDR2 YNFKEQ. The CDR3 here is CASSQELHSTLPQHF. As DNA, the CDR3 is TGTGCCAGCAGCCAAGAACTCCATTCAACTCTGCCCCAGCATTTT.